The 13 T cell receptor beta chains reported below all come from one sample, sequenced in a study of shared clonotypes between healthy human individuals. Method: immunoSEQ multiplex PCR; TCRdb's copy keeps in-frame clones and lacks some. The data show approximately 2.5 million clones, roughly 93% seen once. The sequenced sample consisted of naive CD4+ T cells from PBMCs. Indicated subset: CD45RA+ positively selected. The origin of the receptors is a young man in good health. Some clones in this sample may be carry-over from other donors' samples.

This chain joins TRBV28 and TRBJ2-3; 7 positions agree with TRBD2. The length of the CDR3 is 15 residues. Germline V gene sequence: CDR1 MDHEN, CDR2 SYDVKM. The V gene end was trimmed by 2 bases and the J gene end by 4 bases; junction bases not matched to a gene: 6. CDR3 protein: CASSLAGAGADTQYF. CDR3 nucleotides: TGTGCCAGCAGTTTAGCGGGAGCTGGGGCAGATACGCAGTATTTT.

The chain has TRBV29-1 and TRBJ2-7; D gene unclear. With 4 bases removed from V and 5 bases from J, the gap between germline ends came to 6 bases. The CDR3 sequence is 10 residues long. Germline CDR1 and CDR2: SQVTM and ANQGSEA. CDR3 sequence: CSVGSNEQYF. DNA of the CDR3: TGCAGCGTTGGGAGTAACGAGCAGTACTTC.

This chain uses TRBV18 with TRBJ2-7; 7 bases align to TRBD1. Germline CDR1 reads KGHSH; CDR2 reads LQKENI. The CDR3 has 15 amino acids. V dropped 3 bases and J dropped 4; count of bases not matched to a gene: 9. In nucleotides, the CDR3 is TGTGCCAGCTCACCCCCGTCTGTACAGGGGTACGAGCAGTACTTC. It is translated as CASSPPSVQGYEQYF.

V usage is TRBV7-9 and J usage is TRBJ2-5, with D possibly TRBD2 on 6 matching bases. Germline V lookup: CDR1 SEHNR, CDR2 FQNEAQ (reference sequence). The CDR3 has 15 residues. Deletions cut 6 bases from V and 0 bases from J, with 14 bases between. DNA of the CDR3: TGTGCCAGCAGTGTGGGATGGGGGGACCAAGAGACCCAGTACTTC. It codes for CASSVGWGDQETQYF.

V is TRBV7-3 and J is TRBJ2-1; 7 positions match TRBD2. The CDR3 has 16 residues. Germline CDR1 reads SGHTA; CDR2 reads FQGTGA. Losses at the gene ends were 1 base for V and 6 bases for J; bases not matched to a gene: 9. The CDR3, as DNA: TGTGCCAGCAGCTTAAGTAGCGGGCCTACTTCCAATGAGCAGTTCTTC. This codes for CASSLSSGPTSNEQFF.

This chain links TRBV28 with TRBJ2-1; D unclear. The CDR3 loop spans 14 amino acids. Trimming pared 3 bases from V and 6 bases from J, leaving 12 bases between. Germline V gene sequence: CDR1 MDHEN, CDR2 SYDVKM. The CDR3 protein is CASSFYPSSNEQFF. CDR3 in DNA: TGTGCCAGCAGTTTCTACCCCTCCAGCAATGAGCAGTTCTTC.

This chain connects TRBV11-2 to TRBJ2-7; D gene ambiguous. The CDR3 totals 15 residues. Deletions cut 10 bases from V and 7 bases from J, with 26 bases between. CDR1 and CDR2 (germline): SGHAT, FQNNGV. The CDR3 nucleotides read TGTGCCACCTTGTCTGGGATAGGTAATCCGGAGGAGCAGTACTTC. This translates into CATLSGIGNPEEQYF.

V and J are TRBV2 and TRBJ2-5, with 8 bases identical to TRBD2. Germline V lookup: CDR1 SNHLY, CDR2 FYNNEI. This CDR3 is built from 16 residues. The junction had 12 bases not matched to a gene; V was cut back by 4 bases and J by 5 bases. CDR3 sequence: CASSGLEAGARETQYF. CDR3 DNA sequence: TGTGCCAGCAGTGGGCTGGAAGCGGGAGCGCGTGAGACCCAGTACTTC.

This chain links TRBV27 with TRBJ1-1, with D hard to call. Germline lookup yields CDR1 MNHEY and CDR2 SMNVEV (reference sequence). The CDR3 covers 15 residues. The germline V and J ends were trimmed by 0 bases and 3 bases, with 11 bases remaining between them. The CDR3 DNA is TGTGCCAGCAGTTTATCGGCCGGGCGGGACACTGAAGCTTTCTTT. Amino acid sequence: CASSLSAGRDTEAFF.

This chain joins TRBV27 and TRBJ2-3; 10 bases map to TRBD2. The J segment lost 5 bases and the V segment lost 5 bases, leaving 4 bases of the junction unmatched. The CDR3 has 14 residues. CDR1 and CDR2 from the germline V gene are MNHEY and SMNVEV (reference sequence). As DNA, the CDR3 is TGTGCCAGCAGTAGACTAGCGGGTGGAGATACGCAGTATTTT. This sequence encodes CASSRLAGGDTQYF.

This CDR3 is CASSGSMGGKLFF. In nucleotides, the CDR3 is TGTGCCAGCAGCGGTTCAATGGGGGGAAAACTGTTTTTT. J is TRBJ1-4 and V is TRBV11-2; D is possibly TRBD1 (5 bases). From germline, CDR1 is SGHAT and CDR2 FQNNGV. This CDR3 is built from 13 residues. V dropped 5 bases and J dropped 10 bases, with 14 bases sitting between them.

This sequence joins TRBV5-1 and TRBJ1-3; 9 bases match TRBD1. V was pared by 3 bases and J by 2 bases, with 3 bases of the junction left unmatched. The CDR3 contains 15 residues. Germline V gene lookup returns CDR1 SGHRS and CDR2 YFSETQ. CDR3 sequence: CASSYTGGTGNTIYF. In DNA form, the CDR3 reads TGCGCCAGCAGCTACACAGGGGGCACTGGAAACACCATATATTTT.

J is TRBJ2-1 and V is TRBV9; TRBD2 matches at 8 bases. Germline values: CDR1 SGDLS, CDR2 YYNGEE. The CDR3 totals 16 residues. V dropped 3 bases and J dropped 6; count of bases not matched to a gene: 11. The CDR3 sequence is CASSGVAGMVGNEQFF. The CDR3 coding sequence is TGTGCCAGCAGCGGCGTAGCGGGAATGGTGGGCAATGAGCAGTTCTTC.